A single sample is the source of the 18 T cell receptor beta chains below, sequenced in a study of CD8 T cells in ankylosing spondylitis. A single record per CDR3 protein comes from TCRdb applying MiXCR to the 5' RACE reads. The sample gives 200,000 to 250,000 distinct CDR3 sequences, roughly 8% of which show up once; 4.5% to 5% is in the top ten. The sequenced sample was blood, either unsorted or a sorted T cell fraction (not recorded which). The source is a female donor with ankylosing spondylitis or in good health (not recorded which).

Many counts were recorded for this clonotype. This chain links TRBV14 with TRBJ1-1, with D possibly being TRBD1 (5 bases). Trimming removed 4 bases at V and 7 bases at J, with 13 bases between. In germline, CDR1 is SGHDN, CDR2 FVKESK. This CDR3 contains 13 residues. This CDR3 reads CASSPAGRGEAFF. In DNA form, the CDR3 reads TGTGCCAGCAGCCCCGCGGGAAGGGGTGAAGCTTTCTTT.

This clonotype was counted many times. CDR3 in amino acids: CSARAGTSASRGTQYF. CDR3 DNA sequence: TGCAGTGCTAGAGCCGGGACTAGCGCCTCCAGGGGGACCCAGTACTTC. This chain joins TRBV20-1 and TRBJ2-5, with TRBD2 matching over 10 bases. The CDR3 consists of 16 residues. V lost 1 base and J lost 7; bases outside the gene matches: 12. Germline CDR1 DFQATT, CDR2 SNEGSKA (reference sequence).

The chain joins TRBV7-9 to TRBJ1-1, with TRBD1 matching over 7 bases. The CDR3 is 15 residues long. V lost 5 bases, J lost 2 bases, and 8 bases stayed unmatched. The germline V gene encodes CDR1 SEHNR and CDR2 FQNEAQ (reference sequence). CDR3 nucleotides: TGTGCCAGCAGCCCCAGAGACAGGGCCAACACTGAAGCTTTCTTT. The encoded protein is CASSPRDRANTEAFF.

This clonotype has ten or more counts. The chain carries TRBV5-1 and TRBJ2-7; 10 positions agree with TRBD1. Germline V gene data show CDR1 as SGHRS and CDR2 as YFSETQ. With V trimmed by 3 bases and J by 2 bases, 5 bases remained unmatched. The CDR3 is 15 amino acids. DNA for the CDR3: TGCGCCAGCAGCTCGACAGGGGGCACACCCTACGAGCAGTACTTC. This codes for CASSSTGGTPYEQYF.

This clonotype was picked up many times. The chain uses TRBV7-2 and TRBJ2-5; D gene unclear. CDR1 is SGHTA, CDR2 FQGNSA, per germline. This CDR3 is 14 amino acids long. V lost 6 bases and J 1 base, leaving 12 bases between the germline ends. CDR3 region: CASSLSYSQETQYF. The CDR3 DNA reads as TGTGCCAGCAGTCTCAGTTATTCCCAAGAGACCCAGTACTTC.

The sample holds many counts of this clonotype. The chain uses TRBV20-1 and TRBJ2-1; possible D gene TRBD2, 7 bases. The length of the CDR3 is 17 residues. CDR1 and CDR2 from the germline V gene are DFQATT and SNEGSKA (reference sequence). V was trimmed by 5 bases and J by 1 base, leaving 21 bases between them. The CDR3, as DNA: TGCAGTGCTCTAAACGTAGGGGGGAGGGGGTCCTACAATGAGCAGTTCTTC. This translates into CSALNVGGRGSYNEQFF.

Many counts were recorded for this clonotype. The chain has TRBV7-2 and TRBJ1-1, with 10 bases that match TRBD1. Germline lookup yields CDR1 SGHTA and CDR2 FQGNSA. The length of the CDR3 is 13 residues. Trimming at V came to 3 bases and at J to 7 bases, leaving 2 bases not matched to a gene. The CDR3 spells CASSLGQGIEAFF. CDR3 nucleotide sequence: TGTGCCAGCAGCTTGGGACAGGGGATTGAAGCTTTCTTT.

This clonotype was seen a few times. The CDR3 nucleotides are TGTGCCAGCAGCGCACAGGGGCCGTACTCTGAAAAACTGTTTTTT. This sequence encodes CASSAQGPYSEKLFF. This chain uses TRBV7-2 with TRBJ1-4, with 7 bases lining up with TRBD1. Trimming removed 5 bases from V and 7 bases from J; junction bases left unmatched: 10. CDR3 size: 15 residues. Germline V gives CDR1 SGHTA, CDR2 FQGNSA.

This clonotype was counted many times. This chain joins TRBV10-2 and TRBJ2-1; TRBD1 or TRBD2 may be the D gene (6 bases each). Per germline, CDR1 WSHSY and CDR2 SAAADI. The CDR3 contains 15 residues. The ends were cut back, 6 bases at V and 1 base at J, with 13 bases in the middle. The CDR3 spells CASRGGGPSYNEQFF. The CDR3 DNA reads as TGCGCCAGCAGAGGAGGGGGACCGTCCTACAATGAGCAGTTCTTC.

About this clonotype itself: A much larger clone sits a single nucleotide away, making a read error possible. This chain connects TRBV12-3 or TRBV12-4 to TRBJ2-1; D not certain. CDR3 size: 15 residues. CDR3 sequence reads: CTSSPEILATIGQFF. In DNA form, the CDR3 reads TGTACCAGCAGTCCCGAGATCCTCGCCACCATCGGGCAGTTCTTC.

V and J are TRBV29-1 and TRBJ1-1, with 10 bases identical to TRBD1. J was trimmed by 3 bases and V by 7 bases; bases with no gene match: 5. This CDR3 is built from 13 residues. CDR1 is SQVTM, CDR2 ANQGSEA, per germline. CDR3 sequence (DNA): TGCAGCGGACAGGGGGCGAGGGACACTGAAGCTTTCTTT. Translated, it gives CSGQGARDTEAFF.

This clonotype was detected ten times or more. J is TRBJ2-5 and V is TRBV4-3, with D perhaps matching TRBD2 (6 bases). Germline V gives CDR1 LGHNA, CDR2 YSLEER. Trimming stripped 1 base from V and 5 bases from J, with 14 bases between. CDR3 length: 15 amino acids. The CDR3, as DNA: TGCGCCAGCAGCCAAGGGCGGCTAGCGACCGAGACCCAGTACTTC. Amino acid sequence: CASSQGRLATETQYF.

Ten or more counts support this clonotype. The rearrangement joins TRBV7-2 to TRBJ2-2, with D maybe TRBD2 (6 bases). The V end was cut by 5 bases, the J end by 6 bases, with 16 bases between. Germline lookup yields CDR1 SGHTA and CDR2 FQGNSA. This CDR3 is built from 15 residues. The CDR3 region is CASSPGVVGAGELFF. The CDR3 nucleotides read TGTGCCAGCAGCCCGGGGGTCGTGGGGGCCGGGGAGCTGTTTTTT.

This clonotype was picked up many times. The chain couples TRBV7-7 to TRBJ2-2; either TRBD1 or TRBD2 may supply D (5 bases each). The CDR3 extends over 14 amino acids. Germline assignment: CDR1 SSHAT and CDR2 FNYEAQ (reference sequence). The ends were cut back, 6 bases at V and 3 bases at J, with 11 bases in the middle. CDR3 nucleotides: TGTGCCAGCAGATTATTGGGGGACACCGGGGAGCTGTTTTTT. It yields the protein CASRLLGDTGELFF.

This clonotype was counted many times. This sequence joins TRBV20-1 and TRBJ2-6; the D gene is possibly TRBD2 (5 bases). Deletions cut 3 bases from V and 0 bases from J, with 9 bases between. The germline V gene has CDR1 DFQATT and CDR2 SNEGSKA (reference sequence). This CDR3 region has 15 residues. The CDR3 loop reads CSASEGISGANVLTF. The CDR3 DNA is TGCAGTGCTAGCGAGGGAATCTCTGGGGCCAACGTCCTGACTTTC.

This clonotype was found many times. The DNA for the CDR3 is TGTGCCAGCAGCCCGGGCTTCGGAACCGAGCAGTACTTC. Translating gives CASSPGFGTEQYF. The chain joins TRBV9 to TRBJ2-7; no clear D gene. Between the trimmed V and J ends, which lost 4 bases and 6 bases, there was a span of 14 bases. This CDR3 is 13 amino acids long. Germline loops: CDR1 SGDLS, CDR2 YYNGEE.

At least ten counts were recorded for this clonotype. CDR3 in DNA: TGTGCCAGCAGCCGGATTCGTCAGCGAGAGACCCAGTACTTC. It is translated as CASSRIRQRETQYF. V usage is TRBV13 and J usage is TRBJ2-5; D is unclear. CDR3 length equals 14 residues. Between the trimmed V and J ends, which lost 5 bases and 4 bases, there was a span of 14 bases. Germline values: CDR1 PRHDT, CDR2 FYEKMQ (reference sequence). Together with reference TRBV13 and TRBJ2-5, the CDR3 gives the full variable domain: AAGVIQSPRHLIKEKRETATLKCYPIPRHDTVYWYQQGPGQDPQFLISFYEKMQSDKGSIPDRFSAQQFSDYHSELNMSSLELGDSALYFCASSRIRQRETQYFGPGTRLLVL.

J is TRBJ2-7 and V is TRBV7-9; TRBD2 matches at 11 bases. This CDR3 is built from 17 residues. Per germline, CDR1 SEHNR and CDR2 FQNEAQ (reference sequence). After removal of 1 base from V and 6 bases from J, the junction contained 11 bases not matched to a gene. This chain's CDR3 is CASSLEASGRTASEQYF. The CDR3 nucleotides read TGTGCCAGCAGCTTAGAGGCTAGCGGGAGGACAGCGAGCGAGCAGTACTTC.